The 9 T cell receptor beta chains given below trace back to one sample, sequenced in a study of shared clonotypes between healthy human individuals. Assay used: immunoSEQ multiplex PCR; TCRdb lists only in-frame clones, some missing. The sample gives over 2,000,000 clones, 80% to 95% of which show up once; around 1.7% is in the top ten. Naive CD8 cells, CD45RO-negative and positively selected for CCR7, excluded terminally differentiated effector memory CD45RA+ cells. Sequences were obtained from naive CD8+ T cells from PBMCs. All receptors derive from a man between 18 and 35 years old in good health. Some clones in this sample may be carry-over from other donors' samples.

This rearrangement joins TRBV6-1 to TRBJ1-2; 12 nucleotides align to TRBD1. CDR1 MNHNS and CDR2 SASEGT come from the germline V gene. Unmatched junction bases numbered 3, after V lost 6 bases and J lost 1 base. CDR3 size: 15 residues. CDR3 protein: CASRGQGADNYGYTF. For the CDR3, the DNA is TGTGCCAGCAGGGGACAGGGGGCGGATAACTATGGCTACACCTTC.

The V and J genes are TRBV19 and TRBJ1-2; D is perhaps TRBD1 (6 bases). The germline V gene encodes CDR1 LNHDA and CDR2 SQIVND (reference sequence). V lost 7 bases and J lost 6, with 18 bases in between. CDR3 length: 14 amino acids. CDR3 coding DNA: TGTGCCAGTACCAGGGTACAGGGTCAAAATGGCTACACCTTC. Translation gives CASTRVQGQNGYTF.

The genes are TRBV15 and TRBJ2-7, with D possibly matching TRBD1 (5 bases). CDR3 length: 15 residues. The germline V gene encodes CDR1 LNHNV and CDR2 YYDKDF (reference sequence). Trimming stripped 0 bases from V and 0 bases from J, with 9 bases between. The CDR3 sequence: CATSRDSDSSYEQYF. CDR3 DNA: TGTGCCACCAGCAGAGATTCCGACAGCTCCTACGAGCAGTACTTC.

About this clone: Other DNA sequences in this sample translate to the same CDR3. As DNA, the CDR3 is TGTGCCAGCAGTTTCCCGGGACAGGGGGGCACAGATACGCAGTATTTT. Its translation: CASSFPGQGGTDTQYF. The chain links TRBV28 to TRBJ2-3; 11 bases line up with TRBD1. This CDR3 spans 16 amino acids. The trim removed 3 bases at V and 1 base at J, leaving 3 bases unmatched. Germline V lookup: CDR1 MDHEN, CDR2 SYDVKM.

This chain links TRBV11-2 with TRBJ2-7, with 13 positions matching TRBD2. The CDR3 sequence is 17 residues long. Germline values: CDR1 SGHAT, CDR2 FQNNGV. Germline trimming cut 1 base from V and 0 bases from J; bases unmatched to any gene: 3. Here the CDR3 DNA reads TGTGCCAGCAGCTTAGGCGGACTAGCGGGAGTCTCCTACGAGCAGTACTTC. Amino acids: CASSLGGLAGVSYEQYF.

The chain carries TRBV5-1 and TRBJ2-7; TRBD2 aligns across 11 bases. There are 17 residues in the CDR3. Germline V gives CDR1 SGHRS, CDR2 YFSETQ. The V gene end was trimmed by 0 bases and the J gene end by 3 bases; junction bases not matched to a gene: 8. The CDR3 loop reads CASSLVLAGGPVYEQYF. The DNA of the CDR3 is TGCGCCAGCAGCTTGGTTTTAGCGGGAGGGCCTGTCTACGAGCAGTACTTC.

This chain connects TRBV7-9 to TRBJ2-1; 13 bases map to TRBD2. Germline V lookup: CDR1 SEHNR, CDR2 FQNEAQ (reference sequence). The CDR3 totals 19 residues. The V gene end was trimmed by 5 bases and the J gene end by 9 bases; junction bases not matched to a gene: 19. The CDR3: CASSRTSGRNLGWGTEQFF. CDR3 DNA: TGTGCCAGCAGCCGGACTAGCGGGAGAAACTTGGGGTGGGGTACTGAGCAGTTCTTC.

The V and J genes are TRBV5-8 and TRBJ1-1, with D tentatively TRBD1 (6 bases). Germline V gene sequence: CDR1 SGHTS, CDR2 YDEGEE. V was cut by 4 bases and J by 11 bases, with 27 bases left in between. The CDR3 sequence is 16 residues long. The CDR3 reads CASSRPRGPNQMPAFF. CDR3 DNA sequence: TGTGCCAGCAGCCGGCCGCGGGGGCCCAACCAAATGCCGGCTTTCTTT. The full variable domain, its missing parts supplied by reference TRBV5-8 and TRBJ1-1, is EAGVTQSPTHLIKTRGQQATLRCSPISGHTSVYWYQQALGLGLQFLLWYDEGEERNRGNFPPRFSGRQFPNYSSELNVNALELEDSALYLCASSRPRGPNQMPAFFGQGTRLTVV.

Comments on this clone: Other DNA sequences within the sample encode an identical CDR3. This chain links TRBV29-1 with TRBJ2-1; D remains unclear. In germline, CDR1 is SQVTM, CDR2 ANQGSEA. The CDR3 has 10 residues. V was clipped by 7 bases and J by 7 bases, with 8 bases between them. CDR3 in DNA: TGCAGCGCCGGTGGTAATGAGCAGTTCTTC. Translation: CSAGGNEQFF.